This T cell receptor beta chain was identified during a study of CD8 T cells in Susac syndrome. To note about this clonotype: What it binds is not known.

Study-level findings and limits: Maximal CD8+ clonal expansion in Susac was observed within TEMRA cells and among active patients. Total CD8+ and CD8+ TEMRA repertoires contained about 15 and five Susac-specific public clones, respectively.

RNA in amounts of about 0.45 to 1 ug was reverse transcribed with random hexamers. Multiplex PCR with immunoSEQ amplified the TCR beta CDR3 across 54 Vbeta and 13 Jbeta. From the immunoSEQ multiplex PCR reads, TCRdb called clonotypes with MiXCR, one entry per CDR3 protein. The repertoire includes roughly 86,000 distinct CDR3 sequences, roughly 95% of them detected once, and 0.55% to 0.8% sits in the top ten. The CDR3 spans 16 residues. Germline CDR1 MNHEY, CDR2 SVGEGT. V was clipped by 2 bases and J by 6 bases; unmatched bases: 12. The chain combines TRBV6-2 or TRBV6-3 with TRBJ2-7; 8 bases are a match to TRBD1. This TCR was sampled from a human donor with Susac syndrome. The sequencing input was CD8+ T cells from PBMCs. The CDR3 reads CASSYRQRTGSAEQYF. In DNA, the CDR3 is TGTGCCAGCAGTTACCGCCAGAGGACAGGGAGTGCCGAGCAGTACTTC.